These 32 T cell receptor beta chains came from one sample sequenced in a study of OX40 agonist ivuxolimab in advanced cancers. Here immunoSEQ multiplex PCR was the method, and the copy in TCRdb shows in-frame clones only, minus some. Of about 42,000 clones in the sample, 70% to 90% were seen once. The starting material was CD4+ or CD8+ T cells sorted from blood, obtained in a trial of the OX40 agonist ivuxolimab. The receptors here all came from an adult with an advanced solid tumor such as melanoma, head and neck, liver or kidney cancer.

The V call is TRBV19, the J call TRBJ2-2; weak D call: TRBD2 (5 bases). The CDR3 sequence is 14 residues long. The V end was cut by 11 bases, the J end by 0 bases, with 13 bases between. In germline, CDR1 is LNHDA, CDR2 SQIVND (reference sequence). In nucleotides, the CDR3 is TGTGCCGCGGGCAGATTCGCGAACACCGGGGAGCTGTTTTTT. Its protein is CAAGRFANTGELFF.

This sequence joins TRBV6-5 and TRBJ2-7; 8 bases are a match to TRBD2. V shed 5 bases, J shed 12 bases, and the junction held 6 bases outside the gene matches. Germline V lookup: CDR1 MNHEY, CDR2 SVGAGI. There are 11 residues in the CDR3. Here the CDR3 reads CASSDGGGTYV. CDR3 coding DNA: TGTGCCAGCAGTGACGGGGGGGGAACGTACGTC.

This sequence joins TRBV4-3 and TRBJ2-7, with D unresolved. Germline V lookup: CDR1 LGHNA, CDR2 YSLEER. Trimming pared 4 bases from V and 5 bases from J, leaving 15 bases between. CDR3 length equals 14 residues. CDR3 sequence reads: CASSPLSSADEQYF. Here the CDR3 DNA reads TGCGCCAGCAGCCCCCTATCATCGGCGGACGAGCAGTACTTC.

This clone has only one observation. The chain links TRBV7-2 to TRBJ2-3; D uncertain. V lost 3 bases, J lost 0 bases, and 1 base lay in between. CDR1 and CDR2 (germline): SGHTA, FQGNSA. The CDR3 length is 12 residues. The CDR3, as DNA: TGTGCCAGCAGCTTTAGCACAGATACGCAGTATTTT. This sequence encodes CASSFSTDTQYF. Full variable domain (missing parts from reference TRBV7-2 and TRBJ2-3): GAGVSQSPSNKVTEKGKDVELRCDPISGHTALYWYRQSLGQGLEFLIYFQGNSAPDKSGLPSDRFSAERTGGSVSTLTIQRTQQEDSAVYLCASSFSTDTQYFGPGTRLTVL.

At least ten counts were recorded for this clone. This chain connects TRBV14 to TRBJ1-1; D may be TRBD1 (6 bases). The CDR3 extends over 15 amino acids. With 0 bases removed from V and 0 bases from J, the gap between germline ends came to 8 bases. Germline-derived CDR1 and CDR2 are SGHDN and FVKESK. The CDR3 reads CASSQEGALNTEAFF. As DNA, the CDR3 is TGTGCCAGCAGCCAAGAGGGGGCCTTGAACACTGAAGCTTTCTTT.

This clone was recorded a few times. The chain combines TRBV14 with TRBJ2-3, with D perhaps TRBD1 (6 bases). The CDR3 sequence is 17 residues long. The germline V and J ends were trimmed by 0 bases and 1 base, with 14 bases remaining between them. Germline lookup yields CDR1 SGHDN and CDR2 FVKESK. CDR3 bases: TGTGCCAGCAGCCAAGATCCGGCAGGGGTTGGCACAGATACGCAGTATTTT. The encoded protein is CASSQDPAGVGTDTQYF.

The chain's CDR3 is CASSADTWSYEQYV. In nucleotides, the CDR3 is TGTGCCAGCAGCGCGGACACATGGTCATACGAGCAGTACGTC. V gene TRBV7-2 combines with J gene TRBJ2-7; possible D gene TRBD1, 5 bases. V was pared by 5 bases and J by 4 bases, with 15 bases between. The CDR3 contains 14 residues. Germline V CDR1 and CDR2: SGHTA, FQGNSA.

CDR3 sequence: CASSLPGQGTGELFF. CDR3 in DNA: TGTGCCAGCAGCCTACCGGGACAGGGGACCGGGGAGCTGTTTTTT. V and J are TRBV5-4 and TRBJ2-2; TRBD1 agrees at 10 bases. CDR3 length: 15 amino acids. The V segment lost 4 bases and the J segment 5 bases; nucleotides outside the gene matches: 5. CDR1 SGHNT and CDR2 YYREEE come from the germline V gene (reference sequence).

The chain has TRBV4-3 and TRBJ2-7, with 9 bases aligning to TRBD1. Germline V gives CDR1 LGHNA, CDR2 YSLEER. With V trimmed by 0 bases and J by 3 bases, 3 bases remained unmatched. There are 15 residues in the CDR3. CDR3 nucleotide sequence: TGCGCCAGCAGCCAAGAGGCGACAGGGGGCTACGAGCAGTACTTC. Translating gives CASSQEATGGYEQYF.

This chain uses TRBV7-8 with TRBJ1-3; D possibly corresponds to TRBD1 (5 bases). This CDR3 region has 15 residues. Trimming took 2 bases from V and 1 from J, leaving 9 bases between them. Looked up from germline, CDR1 is SGHVS and CDR2 is FQNEAQ. The CDR3 loop is CASSLNGGSGNTIYF. The DNA of the CDR3 is TGTGCCAGCAGCTTAAATGGGGGTTCTGGAAACACCATATATTTT.

The chain employs TRBV5-1 and TRBJ2-7; 9 bases are shared with TRBD1. In germline, CDR1 is SGHRS, CDR2 YFSETQ. V lost 4 bases, J lost 2 bases, and 7 bases stayed unmatched. The CDR3 runs to 15 residues. The CDR3 reads CASSTGQGLTYEQYF. DNA of the CDR3: TGCGCCAGCAGCACAGGACAGGGGCTAACCTACGAGCAGTACTTC. Full variable domain (missing parts from reference TRBV5-1 and TRBJ2-7): KAGVTQTPRYLIKTRGQQVTLSCSPISGHRSVSWYQQTPGQGLQFLFEYFSETQRNKGNFPGRFSGRQFSNSRSEMNVSTLELGDSALYLCASSTGQGLTYEQYFGPGTRLTVT.

The rearrangement uses TRBV5-6 and TRBJ2-7, with TRBD2 as a possible D gene (5 bases). The germline V and J ends were trimmed by 2 bases and 0 bases, with 6 bases remaining between them. The germline V gene encodes CDR1 SGHDT and CDR2 YYEEEE. There are 13 residues in the CDR3. Here the CDR3 DNA reads TGTGCCAGCAGCTTAGGGAGCTCCTACGAGCAGTACTTC. This translates into CASSLGSSYEQYF. Variable domain in full (rest from reference TRBV5-6 and TRBJ2-7): DAGVTQSPTHLIKTRGQQVTLRCSPKSGHDTVSWYQQALGQGPQFIFQYYEEEERQRGNFPDRFSGHQFPNYSSELNVNALLLGDSALYLCASSLGSSYEQYFGPGTRLTVT.

This chain connects TRBV7-2 to TRBJ2-7; D may be TRBD1 or TRBD2 (6 bases each). V was cut by 3 bases and J by 5 bases, with 11 bases left in between. CDR3 size: 13 residues. Germline V gene lookup returns CDR1 SGHTA and CDR2 FQGNSA. CDR3 region: CASSFGGRDEQYV. The CDR3 nucleotides are TGTGCCAGCAGCTTCGGGGGCCGGGACGAGCAGTACGTC.

The genes are TRBV6-6 and TRBJ1-1, with D perhaps TRBD1 (5 bases). Trimming removed 5 bases from V and 3 bases from J, with 10 bases in between. Germline V gives CDR1 MNHNY, CDR2 SVGAGI (reference sequence). The CDR3 covers 13 residues. CDR3 in amino acids: CASSDWGYTEAFF. The CDR3 DNA follows: TGTGCCAGCAGTGACTGGGGGTACACTGAAGCTTTCTTT.

Only one count was recorded for this clone. The chain couples TRBV6-5 to TRBJ1-5; TRBD1 matches 9 bases. Germline CDR1 MNHEY, CDR2 SVGAGI. The CDR3 length is 15 residues. V dropped 5 bases and J dropped 6; count of bases not matched to a gene: 8. The CDR3 nucleotides read TGTGCCAGCAGTCCCACAGGGGGCGCCGGTCAGCCCCAGCATTTT. The encoded protein is CASSPTGGAGQPQHF.

The genes are TRBV15 and TRBJ1-2, with D maybe TRBD1 (6 bases). CDR1 is LNHNV, CDR2 YYDKDF, per germline (reference sequence). Trimming pared 4 bases from V and 3 bases from J, leaving 18 bases between. This CDR3 is 16 amino acids long. The CDR3 coding sequence is TGTGCCACCAGCACCACAAGCGGAGGGGGAGACTATGGCTACACCTTC. This gives the protein CATSTTSGGGDYGYTF. Using reference TRBV15 and TRBJ1-2 for the parts outside the CDR3, the full variable domain is DAMVIQNPRYQVTQFGKPVTLSCSQTLNHNVMYWYQQKSSQAPKLLFHYYDKDFNNEADTPDNFQSRRPNTSFCFLDIRSPGLGDTAMYLCATSTTSGGGDYGYTFGSGTRLTVV.

The genes are TRBV5-1 and TRBJ2-1, with 8 bases that match TRBD1. The CDR3 is 15 amino acids. The germline V gene has CDR1 SGHRS and CDR2 YFSETQ. V lost 3 bases and J lost 5; bases outside the gene matches: 7. In DNA, the CDR3 is TGCGCCAGCAGCTCAACAGGGGGTTGGAACAATGAGCAGTTCTTC. As protein: CASSSTGGWNNEQFF.

The V and J genes are TRBV5-1 and TRBJ2-3, with D uncertain. Trimming removed 4 bases at V and 6 bases at J, with 18 bases between. CDR1 SGHRS and CDR2 YFSETQ come from the germline V gene. The CDR3 totals 15 residues. Written as DNA, the CDR3 is TGCGCCAGCAGCCACTTTAGGACCCCTTCCGATACGCAGTATTTT. Its protein product is CASSHFRTPSDTQYF.

The rearrangement joins TRBV6-5 to TRBJ1-1; tentative D call: TRBD1 (6 bases). Per the germline V gene, CDR1 is MNHEY and CDR2 is SVGAGI. V shed 8 bases and J shed 1 base, with 14 bases lying between them. The CDR3 consists of 14 residues. The CDR3, as DNA: TGTGCCAGCTGGGCAGGGGCCCAGAACACTGAAGCTTTCTTT. Residues: CASWAGAQNTEAFF.

The chain couples TRBV4-3 to TRBJ1-2; 7 bases align to TRBD1. V lost 3 bases, J lost 8 bases, and 9 bases stayed unmatched. The CDR3 has 14 residues. Per the germline V gene, CDR1 is LGHNA and CDR2 is YSLEER. The CDR3 region has the DNA TGCGCCAGCAGCCAGGTGGACAGGATAGAAGGCTACACCTTC. This sequence encodes CASSQVDRIEGYTF.

This chain links TRBV7-3 with TRBJ2-1; 10 bases fit TRBD2. The V segment lost 5 bases and the J segment 4 bases; nucleotides outside the gene matches: 8. Germline assignment: CDR1 SGHTA and CDR2 FQGTGA. This CDR3 is 16 amino acids long. CDR3 sequence: CASSPKASGGYNEQFF. The CDR3 nucleotides are TGTGCCAGCAGCCCCAAAGCTAGCGGGGGTTACAATGAGCAGTTCTTC.

This chain links TRBV4-3 with TRBJ2-1, with D hard to call. Germline lookup yields CDR1 LGHNA and CDR2 YSLEER. Trimming cost V 5 bases and J 7 bases, with 9 bases left between them. The CDR3 loop spans 12 amino acids. CDR3 bases: TGCGCCAGCAGCATAGGGTGGAATGAGCAGTTCTTC. Translated: CASSIGWNEQFF.

The chain couples TRBV6-1 to TRBJ1-5, with TRBD1 matching over 7 bases. Looked up from germline, CDR1 is MNHNS and CDR2 is SASEGT. The CDR3 loop spans 15 amino acids. Unmatched junction bases numbered 5, after V lost 5 bases and J lost 1 base. DNA of the CDR3: TGTGCCAGCAGTCCGCACAGGGGAAGCAATCAGCCCCAGCATTTT. It specifies CASSPHRGSNQPQHF.

This clone showed up just once. The chain joins TRBV30 to TRBJ2-1; D might be TRBD1 (5 bases). Per the germline V gene, CDR1 is GTSNPN and CDR2 is SVGIG (reference sequence). The CDR3 loop spans 12 amino acids. Deletions cut 0 bases from V and 7 bases from J, with 7 bases between. In DNA, the CDR3 is TGTGCCTGGAGTGTAGGGGCGAATGAGCAGTTCTTC. Translated: CAWSVGANEQFF.

To note about this clone: At one boundary the junction diverges from the germline segment, which might be a read error. The chain joins TRBV18 to TRBJ1-2; D call uncertain. This CDR3 is 13 amino acids long. Per the germline V gene, CDR1 is KGHSH and CDR2 is LQKENI. The CDR3 region is CASSRGGDYSYTF. The CDR3 coding sequence is TGTGCCAGCTCACGAGGTGGAGACTATAGCTACACCTTC. The full variable domain, rest sourced from reference TRBV18 and TRBJ1-2, is NAGVMQNPRHLVRRRGQEARLRCSPMKGHSHVYWYRQLPEEGLKFMVYLQKENIIDESGMPKERFSAEFPKEGPSILRIQQVVRGDSAAYFCASSRGGDYSYTFGSGTRLTVV.

This sequence joins TRBV4-3 and TRBJ1-1; a possible D gene is TRBD1 (5 bases). The CDR3 is 15 residues long. Germline lookup yields CDR1 LGHNA and CDR2 YSLEER. V lost 0 bases and J lost 5, with 13 bases in between. The CDR3 coding sequence is TGCGCCAGCAGCCAAGATCAGGGTCCTTGGACTGAAGCTTTCTTT. Protein sequence: CASSQDQGPWTEAFF.

This chain joins TRBV5-4 and TRBJ1-5; 8 bases line up with TRBD1. This CDR3 is 16 amino acids long. CDR1 and CDR2 (germline): SGHNT, YYREEE (reference sequence). V dropped 3 bases and J dropped 6; count of bases not matched to a gene: 11. For the CDR3, the DNA is TGTGCCAGCAGCTCGGCCCGACAGGGGTCGCCTCAGCCCCAGCATTTT. Its translation is CASSSARQGSPQPQHF.

The chain recombines TRBV4-2 with TRBJ2-5, with a weak D call TRBD2 (5 bases). V was clipped by 3 bases and J by 0 bases, with 14 bases between them. The CDR3 loop spans 16 amino acids. CDR1 and CDR2 (germline): LGHNA, YNFKEQ. The CDR3 nucleotides are TGTGCCAGCAGCCAGGATGGGAGTGAGTACCAAGAGACCCAGTACTTC. It translates to CASSQDGSEYQETQYF.

The chain recombines TRBV7-9 with TRBJ1-4, with TRBD1 as a possible D gene (5 bases). The V end was cut by 7 bases, the J end by 5 bases, with 17 bases between. The CDR3 has 15 residues. CDR1 and CDR2 (germline): SEHNR, FQNEAQ (reference sequence). The CDR3 sequence is CASIFTGRTNEKLFF. CDR3 nucleotides: TGTGCCAGCATATTTACAGGACGGACGAATGAAAAACTGTTTTTT.

This chain links TRBV9 with TRBJ2-3, with 8 bases matching TRBD2. V gave up 0 bases and J gave up 4 bases; unmatched junction bases: 7. CDR1 and CDR2 from the germline V gene are SGDLS and YYNGEE. The CDR3 consists of 16 residues. In DNA form, the CDR3 reads TGTGCCAGCAGCGTAGAGGTAGCGGGGTATTCAGATACGCAGTATTTT. Translating gives CASSVEVAGYSDTQYF. Using reference TRBV9 and TRBJ2-3 for the parts outside the CDR3, the full variable domain is DSGVTQTPKHLITATGQRVTLRCSPRSGDLSVYWYQQSLDQGLQFLIQYYNGEERAKGNILERFSAQQFPDLHSELNLSSLELGDSALYFCASSVEVAGYSDTQYFGPGTRLTVL.

The chain couples TRBV4-3 to TRBJ2-1, with no clear D. The V gene lost 3 bases and the J gene lost 4 bases, with 7 bases spanning the gap. Germline-derived CDR1 and CDR2 are LGHNA and YSLEER. CDR3 length: 13 amino acids. The CDR3 region has the DNA TGCGCCAGCAGCCAGAACCCTTACAATGAGCAGTTCTTC. The encoded protein is CASSQNPYNEQFF.

This clone is a singleton in its sample. The V gene is TRBV28, the J gene TRBJ1-1; D is undetermined. The germline CDR1 and CDR2 sequences are MDHEN and SYDVKM. This CDR3 comprises 15 residues. The V and J ends lost 1 base and 0 bases respectively, with 9 bases between them. CDR3 coding DNA: TGTGCCAGCAGTTTATCGGTCAGCTTGAACACTGAAGCTTTCTTT. The encoded protein is CASSLSVSLNTEAFF.